This T cell receptor (beta chain) was sequenced for a study of technical replicates of blood from a few donors. This CDR3 comprises 13 residues. Per germline, CDR1 SGHNT and CDR2 YENEEA. V dropped 5 bases and J dropped 5 bases, with 12 bases sitting between them. Clones were sequenced by immunoSEQ multiplex PCR, and TCRdb holds only the in-frame ones, with some missing. The profile shows around 69,000 clones, 95% to 97% of them singletons. The chain links TRBV11-3 to TRBJ2-5; a weak D match, TRBD2 (6 bases). The sequencing input was T cells isolated from PBMCs. The clonotype was recovered from a human donor in good health. The CDR3 spells CASSETSPETQYF. The CDR3 DNA reads TGTGCCAGCAGCGAGACTAGTCCGGAGACCCAGTACTTC.